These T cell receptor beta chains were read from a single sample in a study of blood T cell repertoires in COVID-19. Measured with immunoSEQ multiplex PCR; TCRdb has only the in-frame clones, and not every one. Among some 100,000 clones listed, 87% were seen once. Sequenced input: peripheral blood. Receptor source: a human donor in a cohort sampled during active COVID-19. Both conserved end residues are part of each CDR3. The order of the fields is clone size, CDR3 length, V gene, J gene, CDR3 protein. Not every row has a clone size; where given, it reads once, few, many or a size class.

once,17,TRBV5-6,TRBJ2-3,CASSPALLAGVRDTQYF
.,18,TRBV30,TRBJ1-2,CAWSVPGTGKLNNYGYTF
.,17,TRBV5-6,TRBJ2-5,CASSWGQGASPGETQYF
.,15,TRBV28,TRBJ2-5,CASSSGAGQKETQYF
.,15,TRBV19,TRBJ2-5,CASSIMQHSQETQYF
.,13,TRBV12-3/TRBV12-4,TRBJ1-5,CASSLSTSQPQHF
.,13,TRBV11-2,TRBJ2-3,CASRAGSTDTQYF
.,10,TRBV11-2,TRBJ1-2,CASEGVGYTF
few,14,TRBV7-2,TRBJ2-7,CASSTHRTGSEQYF
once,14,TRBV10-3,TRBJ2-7,CAIAGGGGIYEQYF
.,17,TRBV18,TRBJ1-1,CASSQGQGTRLNTEAFF
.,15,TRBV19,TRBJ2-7,CASSTPGTGPYEQYF
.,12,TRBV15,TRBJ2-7,CATGLGRYEQYF
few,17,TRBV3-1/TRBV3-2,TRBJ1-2,CASSQDARWEGNYGYTF
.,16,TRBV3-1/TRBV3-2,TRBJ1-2,CASSQDNQVARYGYTF
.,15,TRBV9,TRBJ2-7,CASSVGERVVDEQYF
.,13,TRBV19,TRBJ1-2,CASKMNSWDGYTF
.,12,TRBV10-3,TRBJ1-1,CAIRQTETKAFF
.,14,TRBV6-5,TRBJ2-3,CASSWGQVRDTQYF
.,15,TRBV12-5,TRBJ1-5,CASGLPDRGNQPQHF
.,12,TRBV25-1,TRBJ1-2,CATWRAGDGYTF
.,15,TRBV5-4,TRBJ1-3,CASSSMQGTGNTIYF
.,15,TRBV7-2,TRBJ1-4,CASSLQGATNEKLFF
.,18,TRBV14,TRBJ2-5,CASSRPDASGLYQETQYF
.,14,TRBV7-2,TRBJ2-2,CASSLPPNTGELFF
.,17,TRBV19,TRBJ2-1,CASTTSGRPLSYNEQFF
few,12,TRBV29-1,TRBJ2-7,CSVYEGPNEQYF
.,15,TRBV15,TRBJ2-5,CATSRDPGVAETQYF
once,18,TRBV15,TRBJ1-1,CATSRGMIGGGMNTEAFF
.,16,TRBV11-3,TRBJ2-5,CASSLGSGGYQETQYF
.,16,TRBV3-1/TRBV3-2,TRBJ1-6,CASSPSGWDSNSPLHF
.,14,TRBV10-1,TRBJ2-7,CASSESGEGNEQYF
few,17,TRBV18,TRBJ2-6,CASSPGPGGSGANVLTF
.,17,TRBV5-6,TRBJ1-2,CASSSSKKWDRGYGYTF
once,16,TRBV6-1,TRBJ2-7,CASSGLAGDSTYEQYF
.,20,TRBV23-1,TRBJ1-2,CASSPPDSLGGGDPRNGYTF
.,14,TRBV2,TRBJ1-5,CASSEALRNQPQHF
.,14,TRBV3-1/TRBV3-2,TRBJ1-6,CASSPQGSNSPLHF
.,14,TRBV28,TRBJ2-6,CASSFGSGANVLTF
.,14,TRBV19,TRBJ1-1,CASSLPGVGTEAFF
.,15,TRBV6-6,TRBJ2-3,CASSSGSQGRDTQYF
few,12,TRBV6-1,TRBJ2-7,CASSDRSYEQYF
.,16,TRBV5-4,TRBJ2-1,CASSLGGGGALNEQFF
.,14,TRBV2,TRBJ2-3,CASRDRGITDTQYF
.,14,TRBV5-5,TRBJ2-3,CASSLGLTSDTQYF
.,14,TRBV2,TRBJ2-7,CASRQGQGSYEQYF
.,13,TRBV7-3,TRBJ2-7,CASSLGAGREQYF
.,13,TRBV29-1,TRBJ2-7,CSVEGTQGNEQYF
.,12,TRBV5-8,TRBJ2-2,CASSTRTGELFF
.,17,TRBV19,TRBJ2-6,CASRNGQAYSGANVLTF
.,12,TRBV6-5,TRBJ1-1,CASSWRDSEAFF
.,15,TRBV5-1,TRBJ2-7,CASSFAGQGIHEQYF